Listed below are T cell receptor beta chains from one sample, sequenced in a study of CD8+ T cells in alopecia areata. The repertoire was sequenced with immunoSEQ multiplex PCR; TCRdb's copy has only in-frame clones and lacks some. The table includes a few hundred thousand clones, under 40% detected once. The sequencing used CD4+ T cells sorted from blood, collected at approximately week 30, from a patient treated with tofacitinib. Source of these receptors: a human donor with alopecia areata. CDR3s include the opening cysteine and the closing phenylalanine or tryptophan. D genes are given only for firm matches. Clone size is stated in some rows and not others, as once, few, many or a class when expanded.

v_call: TRBV9
d_call: NA
j_call: TRBJ2-7
clone_size: few
cdr3_aa: CASSRDRSRRPYEQYF
cdr3_nt: TGTGCCAGCAGCCGCGATCGGTCAAGGAGGCCCTACGAGCAGTACTTC

v_call: TRBV4-2
d_call: NA
j_call: TRBJ1-3
clone_size: NA
cdr3_aa: CASSQEGLGNTIYF
cdr3_nt: TGTGCCAGCAGCCAAGAGGGGTTGGGAAACACCATATATTTT

v_call: TRBV4-1
d_call: TRBD2
j_call: TRBJ2-3
clone_size: NA
cdr3_aa: CASSQGLAGGFTTDTQYF
cdr3_nt: TGCGCCAGCAGCCAGGGACTAGCGGGGGGTTTTACCACAGATACGCAGTATTTT

v_call: TRBV5-1
d_call: NA
j_call: TRBJ1-1
clone_size: few
cdr3_aa: CASSSNAEAFF
cdr3_nt: TGCGCCAGCAGCTCGAACGCTGAAGCTTTCTTT

v_call: TRBV7-3
d_call: NA
j_call: TRBJ2-1
clone_size: few
cdr3_aa: CASSLPWGEQFF
cdr3_nt: TGTGCCAGCAGCTTACCGTGGGGAGAGCAGTTCTTC

v_call: TRBV30
d_call: NA
j_call: TRBJ2-3
clone_size: few
cdr3_aa: CAWTLYGPTYTQYF
cdr3_nt: TGTGCCTGGACCCTTTACGGGCCCACCTATACGCAGTATTTT

v_call: TRBV5-1
d_call: NA
j_call: TRBJ2-7
clone_size: few
cdr3_aa: CASSGRLDGESYEQYF
cdr3_nt: TGCGCCAGCAGCGGCCGGCTAGACGGAGAGTCCTACGAGCAGTACTTC

v_call: TRBV27
d_call: TRBD1
j_call: TRBJ1-2
clone_size: NA
cdr3_aa: CASSPGQATYGYTF
cdr3_nt: TGTGCCAGCAGCCCCGGACAGGCGACCTATGGCTACACCTTC

v_call: TRBV27
d_call: TRBD1
j_call: TRBJ1-2
clone_size: few
cdr3_aa: CASSLSTGTGYTF
cdr3_nt: TGTGCCAGCAGTTTATCGACAGGGACCGGCTACACCTTC

v_call: TRBV30
d_call: NA
j_call: TRBJ1-6
clone_size: NA
cdr3_aa: CAWRSGSSYNSPLHF
cdr3_nt: TGTGCCTGGAGATCAGGGAGCTCCTATAATTCACCCCTCCACTTT